One sample yielded the 24 T cell receptor beta chains listed below, sequenced in a study of cytomegalovirus exposure and HLA in healthy donors. With 60 Vbeta and 13 Jbeta primers, the PCR was carried out. Libraries were prepared by immunoSEQ multiplex PCR; TCRdb keeps only in-frame clonotypes and omits some of them. Recorded for this sample: some 140,000 clones. Specimen: PBMCs. The source is a middle-aged woman in good health and CMV-seronegative.

This sequence joins TRBV6-5 and TRBJ2-7; 9 bases map to TRBD1. Trimming removed 4 bases from V and 3 bases from J; junction bases left unmatched: 1. Per the germline V gene, CDR1 is MNHEY and CDR2 is SVGAGI. The CDR3 is 13 residues long. The CDR3 is CASSSDRGYEQYF. Written as DNA, the CDR3 is TGTGCCAGCAGTTCGGACAGGGGCTACGAGCAGTACTTC.

The chain joins TRBV5-1 to TRBJ1-3; TRBD1 matches 7 bases. Per germline, CDR1 SGHRS and CDR2 YFSETQ. There are 17 residues in the CDR3. J was trimmed by 0 bases and V by 0 bases; bases with no gene match: 6. The CDR3 spells CASSLVAGGISGNTIYF. The DNA of the CDR3 is TGCGCCAGCAGCTTGGTGGCAGGGGGTATCTCTGGAAACACCATATATTTT.

This chain uses TRBV7-9 with TRBJ2-7; 8 bases agree with TRBD2. V shed 5 bases and J 5 bases; nucleotides not matched to a gene: 11. The CDR3 is made up of 15 amino acids. Germline V gene sequence: CDR1 SEHNR, CDR2 FQNEAQ (reference sequence). CDR3 DNA sequence: TGTGCCAGCAGCCTGGGACCGGGGGGGCTTGACGAGCAGTACTTC. This gives the protein CASSLGPGGLDEQYF.

The CDR3 protein is CASSIVGGLQPQHF. The CDR3 DNA is TGTGCCAGTAGTATAGTTGGGGGACTCCAGCCCCAGCATTTT. The J gene is TRBJ1-5, the V gene TRBV19; tentative D call: TRBD1 (5 bases). V was shortened by 1 base and J by 7 bases, with 11 bases between the two germline ends. CDR1 and CDR2 (germline): LNHDA, SQIVND (reference sequence). The CDR3 loop spans 14 amino acids.

The V gene is TRBV10-3, the J gene TRBJ2-5, with D possibly matching TRBD1 (5 bases). The V gene's germline CDR1 is ENHRY and CDR2 SYGVKD. This CDR3 comprises 14 residues. V was trimmed by 2 bases and J by 4 bases, leaving 11 bases between them. CDR3 loop: CAISEGQGGETQYF. For the CDR3, the DNA is TGTGCCATCAGTGAGGGGCAGGGCGGAGAGACCCAGTACTTC.

Worth noting for this clone: The junction and the germline gene differ at one end; a read error may be behind it. The rearrangement links TRBV5-1 to TRBJ2-7, with D possibly matching TRBD1 (6 bases). Germline V gene data show CDR1 as SGHRS and CDR2 as YFSETQ. The CDR3 runs to 14 residues. CDR3 nucleotides: TGCGCCAGTAGCTTGGTAGGGGGAACCTACGAGCAGTACTTC. It encodes CASSLVGGTYEQYF.

The rearrangement links TRBV5-1 to TRBJ1-1; D call uncertain. Trimming took off 5 bases at V and 1 base at J, with 12 bases between the two ends. The CDR3 spans 14 residues. The germline gives CDR1 SGHRS, CDR2 YFSETQ. This CDR3 reads CASRPSGGNTEAFF. The CDR3 region has the DNA TGCGCCAGCAGGCCCTCAGGTGGGAACACTGAAGCTTTCTTT.

This CDR3 is CASSQDLLAGTGEQFF. CDR3 DNA sequence: TGCGCCAGCAGCCAAGACCTACTAGCGGGGACGGGTGAGCAGTTCTTC. The chain has TRBV4-1 and TRBJ2-1, with 10 bases that match TRBD2. The germline CDR1 and CDR2 sequences are MGHRA and YSYEKL. The V gene end was trimmed by 0 bases and the J gene end by 9 bases; junction bases not matched to a gene: 8. The CDR3 has 16 amino acids.

The rearrangement joins TRBV2 to TRBJ2-5; 14 nucleotides match TRBD2. V shed 6 bases and J 5 bases; nucleotides not matched to a gene: 8. This CDR3 contains 16 residues. Germline V gene data show CDR1 as SNHLY and CDR2 as FYNNEI. Here the CDR3 reads CASSARLAGGRETQYF. The DNA for the CDR3 is TGTGCCAGCAGCGCGAGACTAGCGGGGGGGCGGGAGACCCAGTACTTC.

The CDR3 is CASGTQGANTGELFF. The DNA for the CDR3 is TGTGCCAGCGGTACTCAGGGGGCGAACACCGGGGAGCTGTTTTTT. The chain uses TRBV7-9 and TRBJ2-2, with 7 bases that match TRBD1. Germline CDR1 reads SEHNR; CDR2 reads FQNEAQ (reference sequence). J was trimmed by 0 bases and V by 8 bases; bases with no gene match: 6. This CDR3 is built from 15 residues.

The chain employs TRBV5-4 and TRBJ1-2; D ambiguous. This CDR3 comprises 14 residues. Germline values: CDR1 SGHNT, CDR2 YYREEE (reference sequence). Deletions cut 5 bases from V and 4 bases from J, with 15 bases between. The CDR3 DNA sequence: TGTGCCAGCAGGGAGGAGGGCGGAAGCTATGGCTACACCTTC. It codes for CASREEGGSYGYTF.

The CDR3: CASSSFDRTEAFF. As DNA, the CDR3 is TGTGCCAGCAGTTCGTTCGACAGGACTGAAGCTTTCTTT. The chain joins TRBV28 to TRBJ1-1; a weak D match, TRBD1 (6 bases). Germline CDR1 reads MDHEN; CDR2 reads SYDVKM. There are 13 residues in the CDR3. V gave up 4 bases and J gave up 5 bases, with 11 bases separating them.

V usage is TRBV15 and J usage is TRBJ1-2; the D gene is possibly TRBD1 (5 bases). The CDR3 covers 15 residues. The germline V gene has CDR1 LNHNV and CDR2 YYDKDF (reference sequence). V lost 0 bases to trimming and J lost 4 bases, with 12 bases between them. The CDR3 spells CATSREIGGGYGYTF. DNA for the CDR3: TGTGCCACCAGCAGAGAGATTGGGGGAGGCTATGGCTACACCTTC.

The chain joins TRBV11-1 to TRBJ2-7, with D maybe TRBD1 (6 bases). Germline CDR1 and CDR2: SGHAT and FQDESV (reference sequence). Trimming shortened V by 5 bases and J by 0 bases, and 11 bases separated the two germline ends. The CDR3 covers 14 residues. CDR3 region: CASSGQLSSYEQYF. Written as DNA, the CDR3 is TGTGCCAGCAGCGGACAGCTGAGCTCCTACGAGCAGTACTTC.

The chain carries TRBV6-1 and TRBJ1-5, with 8 nucleotides matching TRBD1. This CDR3 has 13 amino acids. Germline lookup yields CDR1 MNHNS and CDR2 SASEGT. V lost 7 bases and J lost 2; bases outside the gene matches: 1. The CDR3, as DNA: TGTGCCAGCAAGACAGGGGGCAATCAGCCCCAGCATTTT. It translates to CASKTGGNQPQHF.

V gene TRBV6-1 combines with J gene TRBJ2-7, with D maybe TRBD1 (5 bases). Germline V CDR1 and CDR2: MNHNS, SASEGT. V was cut by 5 bases and J by 2 bases, with 10 bases left in between. There are 13 residues in the CDR3. In DNA, the CDR3 is TGTGCCAGCAGTCGGCAGGGTACCTACGAGCAGTACGTC. Encoded protein: CASSRQGTYEQYV.

The V gene is TRBV7-2, the J gene TRBJ2-3; unclear D gene. Looked up from germline, CDR1 is SGHTA and CDR2 is FQGNSA. CDR3 length: 15 amino acids. V was shortened by 4 bases and J by 0 bases, with 11 bases between the two germline ends. CDR3 loop: CASSYRQSSTDTQYF. The CDR3 DNA reads TGTGCCAGCAGCTACAGACAATCTAGCACAGATACGCAGTATTTT. The full variable domain, rest sourced from reference TRBV7-2 and TRBJ2-3, is GAGVSQSPSNKVTEKGKDVELRCDPISGHTALYWYRQSLGQGLEFLIYFQGNSAPDKSGLPSDRFSAERTGGSVSTLTIQRTQQEDSAVYLCASSYRQSSTDTQYFGPGTRLTVL.

The rearrangement joins TRBV4-3 to TRBJ2-2; TRBD1 matches at 12 bases. The CDR3 covers 16 residues. Unmatched junction bases numbered 2, after V lost 0 bases and J lost 6 bases. From germline, CDR1 is LGHNA and CDR2 YSLEER. CDR3 loop: CASSQERDRGPGELFF. CDR3 DNA sequence: TGCGCCAGCAGCCAAGAACGGGACAGGGGGCCCGGGGAGCTGTTTTTT.

The chain uses TRBV19 and TRBJ2-1, with D perhaps matching TRBD2 (5 bases). V was trimmed by 5 bases and J by 3 bases, leaving 8 bases between them. The CDR3 totals 13 residues. Germline V lookup: CDR1 LNHDA, CDR2 SQIVND (reference sequence). CDR3 loop: CASSPRGYNEQFF. The CDR3 region has the DNA TGTGCCAGTAGTCCTCGGGGCTACAATGAGCAGTTCTTC.

V gene TRBV5-1 combines with J gene TRBJ1-4; 7 positions match TRBD1. This CDR3 comprises 14 residues. Germline V gene lookup returns CDR1 SGHRS and CDR2 YFSETQ. Germline trimming cut 5 bases from V and 10 bases from J; bases unmatched to any gene: 11. CDR3 residues: CASRPFTGVGKLFF. Here the CDR3 DNA reads TGCGCCAGCAGACCTTTTACAGGGGTGGGAAAACTGTTTTTT.

V gene TRBV5-1 combines with J gene TRBJ2-3; D not certain. V lost 3 bases, J lost 0 bases, and 11 bases lay in between. Germline V CDR1 and CDR2: SGHRS, YFSETQ. The CDR3 totals 15 residues. CDR3 sequence (DNA): TGCGCCAGCAGCTCCCTTCTAGTGAGCACAGATACGCAGTATTTT. Its translation: CASSSLLVSTDTQYF. The full variable domain, rest sourced from reference TRBV5-1 and TRBJ2-3, is KAGVTQTPRYLIKTRGQQVTLSCSPISGHRSVSWYQQTPGQGLQFLFEYFSETQRNKGNFPGRFSGRQFSNSRSEMNVSTLELGDSALYLCASSSLLVSTDTQYFGPGTRLTVL.

This chain connects TRBV7-2 to TRBJ2-7; D gene unclear. Germline values: CDR1 SGHTA, CDR2 FQGNSA. CDR3 size: 14 residues. V dropped 1 base and J dropped 3 bases, with 10 bases sitting between them. DNA of the CDR3: TGTGCCAGCAGCTTAGGACGGAGAAACTACGAGCAGTACTTC. This encodes CASSLGRRNYEQYF.

The chain employs TRBV7-9 and TRBJ1-1; maybe TRBD1 (5 bases). Trimming removed 5 bases at V and 4 bases at J, with 14 bases between. CDR3 length: 14 amino acids. The V gene's germline CDR1 is SEHNR and CDR2 FQNEAQ (reference sequence). The CDR3 sequence: CASSLRGGGTEAFF. CDR3 nucleotides: TGTGCCAGCAGCCTCCGGGGGGGTGGCACTGAAGCTTTCTTT. Drawing the rest from reference TRBV7-9 and TRBJ1-1, the complete variable domain is DTGVSQNPRHKITKRGQNVTFRCDPISEHNRLYWYRQTLGQGPEFLTYFQNEAQLEKSRLLSDRFSAERPKGSFSTLEIQRTEQGDSAMYLCASSLRGGGTEAFFGQGTRLTVV.

The chain combines TRBV7-3 with TRBJ2-1; 8 nucleotides line up with TRBD1. V lost 1 base, J lost 10 bases, and 12 bases stayed unmatched. The germline V gene has CDR1 SGHTA and CDR2 FQGTGA. CDR3 length: 16 amino acids. The CDR3 here is CASSLSSPGTGEEQFF. The CDR3 region has the DNA TGTGCCAGCAGCTTAAGCAGCCCTGGGACAGGAGAAGAGCAGTTCTTC.